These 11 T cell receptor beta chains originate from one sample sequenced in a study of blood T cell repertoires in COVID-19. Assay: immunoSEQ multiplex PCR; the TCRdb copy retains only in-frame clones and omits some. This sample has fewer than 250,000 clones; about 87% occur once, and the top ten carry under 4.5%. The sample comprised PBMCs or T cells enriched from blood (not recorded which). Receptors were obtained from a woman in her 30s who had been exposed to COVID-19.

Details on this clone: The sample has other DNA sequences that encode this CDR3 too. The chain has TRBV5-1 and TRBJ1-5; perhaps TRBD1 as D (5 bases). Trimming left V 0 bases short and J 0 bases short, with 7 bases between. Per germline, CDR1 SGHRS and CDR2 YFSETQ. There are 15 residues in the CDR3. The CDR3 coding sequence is TGCGCCAGCAGCTTGGTTGGGGCTAGCAATCAGCCCCAGCATTTT. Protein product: CASSLVGASNQPQHF. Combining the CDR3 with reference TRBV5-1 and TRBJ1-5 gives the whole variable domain KAGVTQTPRYLIKTRGQQVTLSCSPISGHRSVSWYQQTPGQGLQFLFEYFSETQRNKGNFPGRFSGRQFSNSRSEMNVSTLELGDSALYLCASSLVGASNQPQHFGDGTRLSIL.

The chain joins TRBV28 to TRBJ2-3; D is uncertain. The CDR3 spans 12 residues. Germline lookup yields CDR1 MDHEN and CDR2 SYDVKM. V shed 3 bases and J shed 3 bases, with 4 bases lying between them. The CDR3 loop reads CASSFSTDTQYF. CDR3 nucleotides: TGTGCCAGCAGTTTTTCAACAGATACGCAGTATTTT.

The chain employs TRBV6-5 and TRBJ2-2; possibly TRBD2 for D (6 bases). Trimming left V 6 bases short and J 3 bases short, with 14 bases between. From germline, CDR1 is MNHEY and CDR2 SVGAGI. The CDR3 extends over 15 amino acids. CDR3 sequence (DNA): TGTGCCAGCAGGGGACTGGTCCGGGACACCGGGGAGCTGTTTTTT. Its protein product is CASRGLVRDTGELFF.

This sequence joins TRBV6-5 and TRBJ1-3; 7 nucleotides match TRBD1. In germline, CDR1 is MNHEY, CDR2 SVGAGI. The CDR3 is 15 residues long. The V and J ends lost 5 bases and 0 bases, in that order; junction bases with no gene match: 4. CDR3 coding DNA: TGTGCCAGCAGTAGACAGGGTATCTCTGGAAACACCATATATTTT. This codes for CASSRQGISGNTIYF.

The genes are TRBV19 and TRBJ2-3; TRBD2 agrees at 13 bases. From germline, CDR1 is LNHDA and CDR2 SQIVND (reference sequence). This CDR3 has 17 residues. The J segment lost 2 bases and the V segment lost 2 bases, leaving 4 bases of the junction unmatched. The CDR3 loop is CASSISGLAGDTDTQYF. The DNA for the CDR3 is TGTGCCAGTAGTATATCCGGACTAGCGGGGGACACAGATACGCAGTATTTT.

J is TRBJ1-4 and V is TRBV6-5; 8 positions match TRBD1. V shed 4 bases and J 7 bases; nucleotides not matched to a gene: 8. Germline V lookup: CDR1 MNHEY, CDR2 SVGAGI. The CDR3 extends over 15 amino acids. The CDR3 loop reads CASSLRPRGLEKLFF. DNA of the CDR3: TGTGCCAGCAGTTTACGTCCCAGGGGGCTTGAAAAACTGTTTTTT.

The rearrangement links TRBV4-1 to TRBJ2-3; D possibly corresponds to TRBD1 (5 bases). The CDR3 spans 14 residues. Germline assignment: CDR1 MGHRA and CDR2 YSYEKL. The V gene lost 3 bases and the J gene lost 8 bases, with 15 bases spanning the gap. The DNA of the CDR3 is TGCGCCAGCAGCCAGGTCCAGGGATCCGGTACGCAGTATTTT. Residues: CASSQVQGSGTQYF.

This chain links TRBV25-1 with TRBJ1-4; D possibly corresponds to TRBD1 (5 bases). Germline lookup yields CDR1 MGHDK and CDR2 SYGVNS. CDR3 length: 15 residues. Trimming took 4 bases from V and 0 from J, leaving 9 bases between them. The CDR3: CASSATGATNEKLFF. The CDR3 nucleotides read TGTGCCAGCAGTGCAACGGGGGCAACTAATGAAAAACTGTTTTTT.

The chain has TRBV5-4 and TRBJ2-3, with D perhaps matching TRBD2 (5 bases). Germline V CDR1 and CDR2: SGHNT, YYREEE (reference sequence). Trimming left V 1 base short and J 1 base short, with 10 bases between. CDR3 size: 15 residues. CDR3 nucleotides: TGTGCCAGCAGCTTGATTGAGCGGCGCACAGATACGCAGTATTTT. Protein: CASSLIERRTDTQYF.

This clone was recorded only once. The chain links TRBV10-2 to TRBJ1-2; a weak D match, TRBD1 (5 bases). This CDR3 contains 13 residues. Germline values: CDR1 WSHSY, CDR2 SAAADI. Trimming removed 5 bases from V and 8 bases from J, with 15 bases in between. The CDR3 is CASSHLMGQGYTF. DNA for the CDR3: TGCGCCAGCAGTCATCTAATGGGGCAGGGCTACACCTTC.

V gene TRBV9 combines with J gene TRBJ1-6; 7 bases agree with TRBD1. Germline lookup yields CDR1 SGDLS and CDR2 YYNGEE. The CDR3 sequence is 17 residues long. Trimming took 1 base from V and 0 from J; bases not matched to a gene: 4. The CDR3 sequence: CASSVLGDSSYNSPLHF. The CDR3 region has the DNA TGTGCCAGCAGCGTACTGGGGGACAGCTCCTATAATTCACCCCTCCACTTT.